This T cell receptor (beta chain) stems from a study of T cell repertoires in cytomegalovirus infection. Across the study: It can be stated that public TCR beta signatures indicated CMV infection as well as a matching HLA type.

Findings and caveats of the study: Cumulated frequencies of public TCR beta families served to identify carriers of CMV plus the relevant HLA. The ex vivo response showed dominance by HLA-C-restricted CMV-specific TCR beta clonotypes.

From the reads, TCRdb called clonotypes with MiXCR, one entry per CDR3 protein. The sample includes some 150,000 distinct CDR3 sequences, about 6% of them seen just once. Trimming took 3 bases from V and 0 from J, leaving 10 bases between them. CDR1 is SGHVS, CDR2 FQNEAQ, per germline. The CDR3 has 15 residues. This clonotype was recorded many times. Its target is unknown. The sequence was collected from a human donor in good health (CMV status not recorded). Some clones in this sample may be carry-over from other donors' samples. Sequencing was carried out using PBMCs. The chain combines TRBV7-8 with TRBJ2-3; D is perhaps TRBD2 (5 bases). The CDR3 is CASSFRGESTDTQYF. For the CDR3, the DNA is TGTGCCAGCAGCTTCCGGGGAGAGAGCACAGATACGCAGTATTTT.